These T cell receptor beta chains were read from a single sample in a study of blood T cells in healthy people across ages. TCRdb passed the 5' RACE reads through MiXCR, listing each CDR3 protein once. Of about 1.5 million distinct CDR3 sequences listed, 42% are singletons. Sequenced material: blood. All receptors derive from a woman under 30 in good health. The CDR3 runs from the conserved cysteine through the conserved F or W. Each record gives: clone size, D gene, V gene, J gene, CDR3 protein, CDR3 DNA. The D gene is left open where the match is weak. A row's size may be missing; if present it is once, few, many or a size class.

clone size: many
D gene: -
V gene: TRBV29-1
J gene: TRBJ2-5
CDR3 protein: CSVGVGVQETQYF
CDR3 DNA: TGCAGCGTTGGGGTAGGGGTCCAAGAGACCCAGTACTTC

clone size: few
D gene: -
V gene: TRBV21-1
J gene: TRBJ2-3
CDR3 protein: CASGPCAGVTDTQYF
CDR3 DNA: TGTGCCAGCGGGCCCTGTGCGGGAGTTACAGATACGCAGTATTTT

clone size: -
D gene: -
V gene: TRBV3-1
J gene: TRBJ1-4
CDR3 protein: CASSQRTGANEKLFF
CDR3 DNA: TGTGCCAGCAGCCAACGGACGGGGGCTAATGAAAAACTGTTTTTT

clone size: -
D gene: TRBD1
V gene: TRBV12-3/TRBV12-4
J gene: TRBJ1-1
CDR3 protein: CASRGQGAIVDTEAFF
CDR3 DNA: TGTGCCAGCAGAGGACAGGGGGCGATCGTTGACACTGAAGCTTTCTTT

clone size: few
D gene: -
V gene: TRBV7-2
J gene: TRBJ1-2
CDR3 protein: CASSLGRGPLNYGYTF
CDR3 DNA: TGTGCCAGCAGCTTAGGGAGGGGCCCCCTTAACTATGGCTACACCTTC

clone size: -
D gene: -
V gene: TRBV27
J gene: TRBJ2-6
CDR3 protein: CASSLMFSGANVLTF
CDR3 DNA: TGTGCCAGCAGTTTAATGTTCTCTGGGGCCAACGTCCTGACTTTC

clone size: -
D gene: -
V gene: TRBV28
J gene: TRBJ2-4
CDR3 protein: CASSLRGGISYNEQYF
CDR3 DNA: TGTGCCAGCAGTTTAAGGGGGGGGATTTCCTACAATGAGCAGTACTTC

clone size: -
D gene: TRBD2
V gene: TRBV11-1
J gene: TRBJ2-7
CDR3 protein: CASSFATSGNYEQYF
CDR3 DNA: TGTGCCAGCAGCTTTGCGACTAGCGGGAACTACGAGCAGTACTTC

clone size: -
D gene: TRBD2
V gene: TRBV4-3
J gene: TRBJ2-3
CDR3 protein: CASSRGTSGFSTDTQYF
CDR3 DNA: TGCGCCAGCAGCCGGGGGACTAGCGGGTTCAGCACAGATACGCAGTATTTT

clone size: -
D gene: TRBD1
V gene: TRBV7-8
J gene: TRBJ1-2
CDR3 protein: CASSSFRLARGEMDGYTF
CDR3 DNA: TGTGCCAGCAGCTCCTTTAGGCTTGCCAGGGGGGAAATGGATGGCTACACCTTC

clone size: many
D gene: TRBD2
V gene: TRBV5-1
J gene: TRBJ2-1
CDR3 protein: CASSRTSGSDEQFF
CDR3 DNA: TGCGCCAGCAGCCGGACTAGCGGGAGCGATGAGCAGTTCTTC

clone size: once
D gene: -
V gene: TRBV6-6
J gene: TRBJ2-3
CDR3 protein: CASKIHGPGYTDTRYF
CDR3 DNA: TGTGCCAGCAAGATCCACGGCCCGGGGTACACAGATACGCGGTATTTT

clone size: -
D gene: -
V gene: TRBV15
J gene: TRBJ1-1
CDR3 protein: CATSRDTHLLSNTEAFF
CDR3 DNA: TGTGCCACCAGCAGAGATACGCATCTTCTATCAAACACTGAAGCTTTCTTT

clone size: few
D gene: -
V gene: TRBV20-1
J gene: TRBJ2-1
CDR3 protein: CSARANYRNEQFF
CDR3 DNA: TGCAGTGCTAGAGCAAACTACCGGAATGAGCAGTTCTTC

clone size: many
D gene: -
V gene: TRBV3-1
J gene: TRBJ2-1
CDR3 protein: CASSHLTSGSGEQFF
CDR3 DNA: TGTGCCAGCAGCCACCTGACTAGTGGGAGTGGTGAGCAGTTCTTC

clone size: -
D gene: -
V gene: TRBV3-1
J gene: TRBJ2-3
CDR3 protein: CASSPEERVAIRFTDTQYF
CDR3 DNA: TGTGCCAGCAGCCCTGAGGAACGGGTCGCAATCCGTTTCACAGATACGCAGTATTTT

clone size: -
D gene: -
V gene: TRBV4-1
J gene: TRBJ2-1
CDR3 protein: CASSQVITDSNEQFF
CDR3 DNA: TGCGCCAGCAGCCAGGTAATCACGGATAGCAATGAGCAGTTCTTC

clone size: few
D gene: -
V gene: TRBV28
J gene: TRBJ2-3
CDR3 protein: CASSFPVTDTQYF
CDR3 DNA: TGTGCCAGCAGTTTTCCAGTTACAGATACGCAGTATTTT

clone size: -
D gene: TRBD2
V gene: TRBV20-1
J gene: TRBJ2-1
CDR3 protein: CSARLGLAMGEGYNEQFF
CDR3 DNA: TGCAGTGCTAGACTGGGACTAGCGATGGGGGAGGGCTACAATGAGCAGTTCTTC

clone size: -
D gene: -
V gene: TRBV20-1
J gene: TRBJ2-7
CDR3 protein: CSARGYPGSLGDEQYF
CDR3 DNA: TGCAGTGCTAGAGGCTATCCGGGTTCCCTAGGAGACGAGCAGTACTTC

clone size: few
D gene: -
V gene: TRBV10-3
J gene: TRBJ1-2
CDR3 protein: CAIKKVGGSGYTF
CDR3 DNA: TGTGCCATCAAAAAAGTAGGGGGTTCTGGCTACACCTTC

clone size: -
D gene: TRBD1
V gene: TRBV6-5
J gene: TRBJ2-7
CDR3 protein: CASSYGAGTGGYEQYF
CDR3 DNA: TGTGCCAGCAGTTACGGGGCCGGGACAGGGGGCTACGAGCAGTACTTC

clone size: few
D gene: -
V gene: TRBV20-1
J gene: TRBJ2-4
CDR3 protein: CSARTGGLENIQYF
CDR3 DNA: TGCAGTGCTAGAACTGGGGGTCTCGAAAACATTCAGTACTTC

clone size: -
D gene: -
V gene: TRBV6-1
J gene: TRBJ1-4
CDR3 protein: CAAGLYRVNEKLFF
CDR3 DNA: TGTGCCGCCGGACTGTATAGGGTAAATGAAAAACTGTTTTTT

clone size: -
D gene: -
V gene: TRBV6-2/TRBV6-3
J gene: TRBJ1-4
CDR3 protein: CASSPLRVSAPNEKLFF
CDR3 DNA: TGTGCCAGCAGTCCCCTACGGGTCTCAGCACCTAATGAAAAACTGTTTTTT

clone size: -
D gene: -
V gene: TRBV7-2
J gene: TRBJ1-1
CDR3 protein: CASSLAMGSRDFF
CDR3 DNA: TGTGCCAGCAGCTTAGCGATGGGCTCTCGGGATTTCTTT

clone size: -
D gene: TRBD2
V gene: TRBV7-2
J gene: TRBJ2-7
CDR3 protein: CASSVAGDGYEQYF
CDR3 DNA: TGTGCCAGCAGTGTAGCGGGAGATGGTTACGAGCAGTACTTC

clone size: few
D gene: -
V gene: TRBV7-9
J gene: TRBJ1-2
CDR3 protein: CASSHHRTDNYGYTF
CDR3 DNA: TGTGCCAGCAGCCACCATCGGACGGATAACTATGGCTACACCTTC

clone size: -
D gene: -
V gene: TRBV2
J gene: TRBJ2-7
CDR3 protein: CASGAEAGASYEQYF
CDR3 DNA: TGTGCCAGCGGAGCAGAGGCAGGGGCCTCCTACGAGCAGTACTTC

clone size: few
D gene: TRBD2
V gene: TRBV7-2
J gene: TRBJ2-1
CDR3 protein: CASSLAPSGSYNEQFF
CDR3 DNA: TGTGCCAGCAGCTTAGCGCCTAGCGGGAGCTACAATGAGCAGTTCTTC

clone size: few
D gene: -
V gene: TRBV3-1
J gene: TRBJ2-2
CDR3 protein: CASTGPTNTGELFF
CDR3 DNA: TGTGCCAGCACGGGACCGACGAACACCGGGGAGCTGTTTTTT

clone size: -
D gene: -
V gene: TRBV7-9
J gene: TRBJ2-7
CDR3 protein: CASRSEEYEQYF
CDR3 DNA: TGTGCCAGCAGATCCGAGGAGTACGAGCAGTACTTC

clone size: -
D gene: -
V gene: TRBV9
J gene: TRBJ2-7
CDR3 protein: CASSGGGVGEQYF
CDR3 DNA: TGTGCCAGCAGCGGAGGAGGGGTTGGCGAGCAGTACTTC

clone size: few
D gene: -
V gene: TRBV11-2
J gene: TRBJ1-1
CDR3 protein: CANSLGLNTEAFF
CDR3 DNA: TGTGCCAACAGCTTGGGCTTGAACACTGAAGCTTTCTTT

clone size: few
D gene: -
V gene: TRBV3-1
J gene: TRBJ2-1
CDR3 protein: CASSRRAPSYNEQFF
CDR3 DNA: TGTGCCAGCAGCCGACGAGCACCATCATACAATGAGCAGTTCTTC

clone size: many
D gene: TRBD1
V gene: TRBV11-2
J gene: TRBJ2-3
CDR3 protein: CASSSRTGVTDTQYF
CDR3 DNA: TGTGCCAGCAGCTCCCGGACAGGGGTCACAGATACGCAGTATTTT

clone size: few
D gene: TRBD1
V gene: TRBV7-9
J gene: TRBJ2-3
CDR3 protein: CASSLVVLKTRTGGTDTQYF
CDR3 DNA: TGTGCCAGCAGCTTAGTCGTGCTCAAGACTCGGACAGGGGGGACAGATACGCAGTATTTT

clone size: -
D gene: TRBD1
V gene: TRBV4-3
J gene: TRBJ1-6
CDR3 protein: CASSQGIMGQYNSPLHF
CDR3 DNA: TGCGCCAGCAGCCAAGGGATCATGGGACAGTATAATTCACCCCTCCACTTT

clone size: many
D gene: -
V gene: TRBV9
J gene: TRBJ1-1
CDR3 protein: CASSVQGNTEAFF
CDR3 DNA: TGTGCCAGCAGCGTACAGGGAAACACTGAAGCTTTCTTT

clone size: -
D gene: -
V gene: TRBV28
J gene: TRBJ2-5
CDR3 protein: CASRSDEQYF
CDR3 DNA: TGTGCCAGCAGGAGCGATGAGCAGTACTTC

clone size: -
D gene: -
V gene: TRBV12-3/TRBV12-4
J gene: TRBJ2-1
CDR3 protein: CASSLGLLGEQFF
CDR3 DNA: TGTGCCAGCAGTTTAGGACTATTAGGTGAGCAGTTCTTC

clone size: few
D gene: TRBD1
V gene: TRBV20-1
J gene: TRBJ1-2
CDR3 protein: CSARAGQGRDGYTF
CDR3 DNA: TGCAGTGCTAGAGCCGGACAGGGGAGGGATGGCTACACCTTC

clone size: -
D gene: -
V gene: TRBV20-1
J gene: TRBJ2-1
CDR3 protein: CSADNWGRTSSYNEQFF
CDR3 DNA: TGCAGTGCGGATAACTGGGGGCGGACGAGCTCCTACAATGAGCAGTTCTTC

clone size: -
D gene: -
V gene: TRBV24-1
J gene: TRBJ2-6
CDR3 protein: CATGVGSGANVLTF
CDR3 DNA: TGTGCCACCGGGGTGGGGTCTGGGGCCAACGTCCTGACTTTC

clone size: few
D gene: -
V gene: TRBV7-9
J gene: TRBJ2-1
CDR3 protein: CASSLVNEDEQFF
CDR3 DNA: TGTGCCAGCAGCTTAGTAAATGAAGATGAGCAGTTCTTC

clone size: -
D gene: -
V gene: TRBV7-9
J gene: TRBJ2-7
CDR3 protein: CAYGDDPYEQYF
CDR3 DNA: TGTGCCTACGGGGACGATCCCTACGAGCAGTACTTC

clone size: -
D gene: -
V gene: TRBV6-2/TRBV6-3
J gene: TRBJ1-1
CDR3 protein: CASTEGGSWNEAFF
CDR3 DNA: TGTGCCAGCACCGAGGGGGGCTCTTGGAATGAAGCTTTCTTT

clone size: -
D gene: -
V gene: TRBV7-8
J gene: TRBJ2-1
CDR3 protein: CTSSLSPAGPSYNEQFF
CDR3 DNA: TGTACCAGCAGCTTGTCCCCTGCGGGCCCGTCCTACAATGAGCAGTTCTTC

clone size: -
D gene: -
V gene: TRBV7-6
J gene: TRBJ2-3
CDR3 protein: CASSLVLRASTDTQYF
CDR3 DNA: TGTGCCAGCAGCTTAGTGCTCCGTGCTAGCACAGATACGCAGTATTTT

clone size: -
D gene: TRBD2
V gene: TRBV20-1
J gene: TRBJ2-3
CDR3 protein: CSAHRTSGLTDTQYF
CDR3 DNA: TGCAGTGCCCACCGGACTAGCGGGCTCACAGATACGCAGTATTTT

clone size: few
D gene: -
V gene: TRBV6-5
J gene: TRBJ2-7
CDR3 protein: CASRRRANQRWEQYF
CDR3 DNA: TGTGCCAGCAGACGACGGGCGAATCAAAGGTGGGAGCAGTACTTC

clone size: -
D gene: -
V gene: TRBV7-8
J gene: TRBJ1-5
CDR3 protein: CASSARRGDQPQHF
CDR3 DNA: TGTGCCAGCAGCGCAAGGAGGGGCGATCAGCCCCAGCATTTT